One sample yielded the 16 T cell receptor beta chains listed below, sequenced in a study of blood T cell repertoires in COVID-19. Only in-frame clones appear in the TCRdb table, and some are missing; sequencing was by immunoSEQ multiplex PCR. Counted here are 35,000 to 45,000 clones, 80% to 90% occurring once; the ten biggest clones make up about 5.5%. The sequenced material came from peripheral blood. The receptors were gathered from a man in his forties with active COVID-19.

The chain joins TRBV7-8 to TRBJ1-6; 7 nucleotides match TRBD1. CDR1 and CDR2 from the germline V gene are SGHVS and FQNEAQ. Trimming cost V 4 bases and J 9 bases; bases outside gene matches: 3. The CDR3 length is 13 residues. The chain's CDR3 is CASSYYRGSPLHF. DNA of the CDR3: TGTGCCAGCAGCTACTACAGGGGTTCACCCCTCCACTTT. Using reference TRBV7-8 and TRBJ1-6 for the parts outside the CDR3, the full variable domain is GAGVSQSPRYKVAKRGQDVALRCDPISGHVSLFWYQQALGQGPEFLTYFQNEAQLDKSGLPSDRFFAERPEGSVSTLKIQRTQQEDSAVYLCASSYYRGSPLHFGNGTRLTVT.

The gene calls are TRBV7-3 and TRBJ2-3; tentative D call: TRBD1 (7 bases). Germline-derived CDR1 and CDR2 are SGHTA and FQGTGA. This CDR3 is built from 15 residues. Trimming took 5 bases from V and 1 from J, leaving 13 bases between them. The CDR3 loop reads CASSAQGGRTDTQYF. CDR3 bases: TGTGCCAGCAGCGCGCAGGGGGGCCGCACAGATACGCAGTATTTT.

This chain joins TRBV19 and TRBJ2-4; D is ambiguous. Trimming took 7 bases from V and 0 from J, leaving 16 bases between them. CDR1 is LNHDA and CDR2 is SQIVND in the germline V gene (reference sequence). The CDR3 has 16 residues. The chain's CDR3 is CASKSALELAKNIQYF. CDR3 in DNA: TGTGCCAGTAAATCAGCGCTCGAACTAGCCAAAAACATTCAGTACTTC.

This sequence joins TRBV15 and TRBJ2-6; D gene ambiguous. Per the germline V gene, CDR1 is LNHNV and CDR2 is YYDKDF (reference sequence). The CDR3 length is 14 residues. Deletions cut 5 bases from V and 0 bases from J, with 5 bases between. The CDR3 DNA is TGTGCCACCAGCGTGAGCTCTGGGGCCAACGTCCTGACTTTC. Translation gives CATSVSSGANVLTF.

A few counts support this clone. V gene TRBV19 combines with J gene TRBJ2-7, with TRBD2 as a possible D gene (6 bases). This CDR3 is 10 amino acids long. The germline gives CDR1 LNHDA, CDR2 SQIVND (reference sequence). In DNA form, the CDR3 reads TGTTCGGGAGCCTCCTACGAGCAGTACTTC. Translation: CSGASYEQYF.

The gene calls are TRBV10-1 and TRBJ2-7; D is possibly TRBD1 (5 bases). Germline V CDR1 and CDR2: WNHNN, SYGVQD (reference sequence). The CDR3 is 12 residues long. Trimming cost V 7 bases and J 6 bases, with 13 bases left between them. DNA for the CDR3: TGCGCCAGCAAAGGGGATACCGGCGAGCAGTACTTC. It codes for CASKGDTGEQYF.

The gene calls are TRBV24-1 and TRBJ1-2; tentatively, D is TRBD1 (6 bases). From germline, CDR1 is KGHDR and CDR2 SFDVKD. The CDR3 runs to 17 residues. The V gene lost 5 bases and the J gene lost 4 bases, with 22 bases spanning the gap. The CDR3 here is CATSGPGGGAMGYGYTF. The DNA for the CDR3 is TGTGCCACCAGTGGTCCCGGCGGGGGGGCCATGGGCTATGGCTACACCTTC.

The chain uses TRBV5-5 and TRBJ1-6; D is perhaps TRBD1 (5 bases). Trimming removed 2 bases from V and 7 bases from J, with 19 bases in between. Per the germline V gene, CDR1 is SGHKS and CDR2 is YYEKEE (reference sequence). This CDR3 has 17 amino acids. CDR3 sequence reads: CASSLHFQGGPNSPLHF. CDR3 bases: TGTGCCAGCAGCTTACACTTTCAGGGCGGCCCCAATTCACCCCTCCACTTT. Using reference TRBV5-5 and TRBJ1-6 for the parts outside the CDR3, the full variable domain is DAGVTQSPTHLIKTRGQQVTLRCSPISGHKSVSWYQQVLGQGPQFIFQYYEKEERGRGNFPDRFSARQFPNYSSELNVNALLLGDSALYLCASSLHFQGGPNSPLHFGNGTRLTVT.

This clone came up once. The chain recombines TRBV7-2 with TRBJ2-1; 10 nucleotides agree with TRBD2. CDR3 length: 18 residues. V dropped 5 bases and J dropped 4; count of bases not matched to a gene: 14. CDR1 and CDR2 from the germline V gene are SGHTA and FQGNSA. This CDR3 reads CASSLQREGLHPYNEQFF. CDR3 in DNA: TGTGCCAGCAGCCTTCAGCGGGAGGGCCTCCACCCGTACAATGAGCAGTTCTTC. Filled out from reference TRBV7-2 and TRBJ2-1, the complete variable domain reads GAGVSQSPSNKVTEKGKDVELRCDPISGHTALYWYRQSLGQGLEFLIYFQGNSAPDKSGLPSDRFSAERTGGSVSTLTIQRTQQEDSAVYLCASSLQREGLHPYNEQFFGPGTRLTVL.

V gene TRBV7-9 combines with J gene TRBJ2-3, with D tentatively TRBD2 (7 bases). V was shortened by 10 bases and J by 6 bases, with 23 bases between the two germline ends. There are 15 residues in the CDR3. Germline V gene sequence: CDR1 SEHNR, CDR2 FQNEAQ (reference sequence). The CDR3 DNA reads as TGTGCCATCATACTAGGGGGAGGGCCTGGGGATACGCAGTATTTT. It codes for CAIILGGGPGDTQYF.

The chain employs TRBV5-1 and TRBJ2-7; a weak D match, TRBD2 (6 bases). The CDR3 runs 16 residues. V was cut by 0 bases and J by 0 bases, with 13 bases left in between. CDR1 is SGHRS and CDR2 is YFSETQ in the germline V gene. The CDR3 sequence is CASSLGPGGNSYEQYF. The DNA of the CDR3 is TGCGCCAGCAGCTTGGGTCCCGGGGGTAACTCCTACGAGCAGTACTTC.

The J gene is TRBJ2-1, the V gene TRBV5-1; D possibly corresponds to TRBD2 (5 bases). CDR1 and CDR2 (germline): SGHRS, YFSETQ. The germline V and J ends were trimmed by 0 bases and 4 bases, with 11 bases remaining between them. The CDR3 covers 15 residues. As DNA, the CDR3 is TGCGCCAGCAGCTTGGCGCCGGGCGGGTACAATGAGCAGTTCTTC. Amino acids: CASSLAPGGYNEQFF.

The J gene is TRBJ2-1, the V gene TRBV6-2 or TRBV6-3; 8 bases agree with TRBD2. The CDR3 runs 15 residues. Germline V gene sequence: CDR1 MNHEY, CDR2 SVGEGT. Unmatched junction bases numbered 8, after V lost 6 bases and J lost 4 bases. The CDR3 DNA follows: TGTGCCAGCAGCCCCAGGGTAGCGGGGTACAATGAGCAGTTCTTC. It codes for CASSPRVAGYNEQFF.

V usage is TRBV2 and J usage is TRBJ1-2; the D is unclear. The CDR3 totals 13 residues. Trimming stripped 7 bases from V and 6 bases from J, with 15 bases between. Germline assignment: CDR1 SNHLY and CDR2 FYNNEI. DNA of the CDR3: TGTGCCAGCAACCGTGATGCGGCGGATGGCTACACCTTC. Its translation: CASNRDAADGYTF. Drawing the rest from reference TRBV2 and TRBJ1-2, the complete variable domain is EPEVTQTPSHQVTQMGQEVILRCVPISNHLYFYWYRQILGQKVEFLVSFYNNEISEKSEIFDDQFSVERPDGSNFTLKIRSTKLEDSAMYFCASNRDAADGYTFGSGTRLTVV.

The chain is built from TRBV4-1 and TRBJ2-1; 9 bases fit TRBD1. CDR1 and CDR2 (germline): MGHRA, YSYEKL. The CDR3 has 17 residues. Trimming removed 2 bases from V and 8 bases from J; junction bases left unmatched: 13. The CDR3 bases are TGCGCCAGCAGCCAACAAACAGGGGGCAACTTACTATATGAGCAGTTCTTC. It specifies CASSQQTGGNLLYEQFF.

This clone was observed a single time. This chain joins TRBV4-1 and TRBJ2-7, with TRBD1 identical over 11 bases. V gave up 4 bases and J gave up 0 bases; unmatched junction bases: 23. CDR1 and CDR2 from the germline V gene are MGHRA and YSYEKL. There are 22 residues in the CDR3. The CDR3 is CASSLPKLTGTGGSPSSYEQYF. DNA for the CDR3: TGCGCCAGCAGCCTCCCAAAACTAACCGGGACAGGGGGGAGCCCCAGCTCCTACGAGCAGTACTTC.